These 18 T cell receptor beta chains came from one sample sequenced in a study of T cells expressing NK-cell markers. For each CDR3 protein, TCRdb gives one entry from its re-call of the 5' RACE reads, without DNA. Recorded here are fewer than 400,000 distinct CDR3 sequences; the top ten clones represent about 10%. The sequenced material came from blood T cells: a sorted CD56 or NKG2C T cell subset, CD4+ or CD8+ T cells, or bulk PBMC T cells (not recorded which). The receptor set was obtained from a woman aged 45-59 years in good health.

The chain links TRBV11-2 to TRBJ1-6; TCRdb outputs TRBD1, but without DNA this stays unchecked. CDR1 SGHAT and CDR2 FQNNGV come from the germline V gene. The CDR3 has 17 amino acids. The CDR3 protein is CASSLLGQSSYNSPLHF.

V and J are TRBV19 and TRBJ2-1; there is no DNA to check the TCRdb D call of TRBD2. The CDR3 spans 16 residues. Germline V gene lookup returns CDR1 LNHDA and CDR2 SQIVND (reference sequence). This CDR3 reads CASSRTSGRSGNEQFF.

J is TRBJ1-2 and V is TRBV6-5. CDR1 is MNHEY, CDR2 SVGAGI, per germline. This CDR3 comprises 14 residues. The CDR3 region is CASSYEKGFYGYTF.

The rearrangement joins TRBV25-1 to TRBJ2-1; TCRdb selects TRBD2, and the lack of DNA leaves this call unchecked. Germline V gene data show CDR1 as MGHDK and CDR2 as SYGVNS. The CDR3 runs 15 residues. CDR3 amino acids: CASSGGLAVYNEQFF.

CDR3 region: CASSLRTGSTGELFF. The rearrangement uses TRBV5-5 and TRBJ2-2; absent DNA, TCRdb's TRBD1 call cannot be checked. This CDR3 has 15 residues. Germline V gives CDR1 SGHKS, CDR2 YYEKEE (reference sequence).

This chain joins TRBV7-7 and TRBJ2-7; TCRdb's assignment of TRBD1 cannot be checked, as there is no DNA. The CDR3 extends over 13 amino acids. Germline CDR1 is SSHAT and CDR2 is FNYEAQ (reference sequence). This CDR3 reads CASSLKGGVEQYF.

V gene TRBV27 combines with J gene TRBJ2-2; TCRdb names TRBD2, which stays unverified in the absence of DNA. The CDR3 is made up of 17 amino acids. From germline, CDR1 is MNHEY and CDR2 SMNVEV (reference sequence). The chain's CDR3 is CASSAGLAGDVKGELFF.

This chain uses TRBV6-1 with TRBJ1-1; TCRdb gives TRBD1 as the D gene, but with no DNA this cannot be confirmed. The V gene's germline CDR1 is MNHNS and CDR2 SASEGT. The CDR3 sequence is 13 residues long. This CDR3 is CASSASGTQDAFF.

CDR3: CASSQEILAATYNEQFF. The chain is built from TRBV3-1 and TRBJ2-1; as DNA is missing, the TRBD2 call by TCRdb cannot be tested. This CDR3 region has 17 residues. Germline lookup yields CDR1 LGHDT and CDR2 YNNKEL (reference sequence).

The V call is TRBV3-1, the J call TRBJ2-7; with no DNA, the TCRdb D assignment of TRBD2 cannot be verified. Germline V gene data show CDR1 as LGHDT and CDR2 as YNNKEL (reference sequence). The CDR3 loop spans 23 amino acids. CDR3 loop: CASSQENPWTSGILGPPSYEQYF.

The CDR3 sequence is CASSPGTPNREKLFF. The rearrangement uses TRBV18 and TRBJ1-4. Germline values: CDR1 KGHSH, CDR2 LQKENI. This CDR3 contains 15 residues.

The rearrangement joins TRBV5-1 to TRBJ1-2; TCRdb gives TRBD1 as the D gene, but with no DNA this cannot be confirmed. CDR1 is SGHRS, CDR2 YFSETQ, per germline. This CDR3 region has 13 residues. CDR3 in amino acids: CASSVTGDGGYTF.

The chain couples TRBV7-6 to TRBJ2-7; TCRdb designates TRBD1, a call that cannot be tested without DNA. Germline CDR1 and CDR2: SGHVS and FNYEAQ. The CDR3 spans 15 residues. CDR3 loop: CASSARLDRNYEQYF.

The chain carries TRBV3-1 and TRBJ2-1; the D call from TCRdb, TRBD2, cannot be confirmed without DNA. CDR3 length: 15 residues. Per the germline V gene, CDR1 is LGHDT and CDR2 is YNNKEL (reference sequence). This CDR3 is CASSQGGRGYDEQFF.

The rearrangement uses TRBV18 and TRBJ1-1. The CDR3 is made up of 14 amino acids. Germline V lookup: CDR1 KGHSH, CDR2 LQKENI. The CDR3 sequence: CASSSRDKNTEAFF. The variable domain in full, completed from reference TRBV18 and TRBJ1-1, reads NAGVMQNPRHLVRRRGQEARLRCSPMKGHSHVYWYRQLPEEGLKFMVYLQKENIIDESGMPKERFSAEFPKEGPSILRIQQVVRGDSAAYFCASSSRDKNTEAFFGQGTRLTVV.

The CDR3 loop reads CSVGRGNAYEQYF. This sequence joins TRBV29-1 and TRBJ2-7; absent DNA, TCRdb's TRBD1 call cannot be checked. Germline CDR1 SQVTM, CDR2 ANQGSEA. The CDR3 covers 13 residues.

V and J are TRBV2 and TRBJ1-1; the D call of TRBD1 rests on TCRdb alone, since no DNA is present to check it. The CDR3 extends over 14 amino acids. In germline, CDR1 is SNHLY, CDR2 FYNNEI. CDR3 region: CASRRDRENTEAFF. Using reference TRBV2 and TRBJ1-1 for the parts outside the CDR3, the full variable domain is EPEVTQTPSHQVTQMGQEVILRCVPISNHLYFYWYRQILGQKVEFLVSFYNNEISEKSEIFDDQFSVERPDGSNFTLKIRSTKLEDSAMYFCASRRDRENTEAFFGQGTRLTVV.

The CDR3 reads CAWSVLPGPLDEQFF. This chain connects TRBV30 to TRBJ2-1; as DNA is missing, the TRBD1 call by TCRdb cannot be tested. Germline loops: CDR1 GTSNPN, CDR2 SVGIG (reference sequence). The CDR3 is made up of 15 amino acids. Full variable domain (remainder filled in from reference TRBV30 and TRBJ2-1): SQTIHQWPATLVQPVGSPLSLECTVEGTSNPNLYWYRQAAGRGLQLLFYSVGIGQISSEVPQNLSASRPQDRQFILSSKKLLLSDSGFYLCAWSVLPGPLDEQFFGPGTRLTVL.